This T cell receptor beta chain was sequenced in a study of human T cells and chemical hapten exposure. This clonotype was observed many times. The library labeled individual cDNA molecules by adding unique molecular identifiers to them. TCRdb fed the RACE reads into MiXCR, producing one record per CDR3 protein. The table has a few hundred thousand distinct CDR3 sequences, 4.5% to 5.5% seen once; the top ten hold roughly 8.2%. Germline V gene sequence: CDR1 KGHSH, CDR2 LQKENI. The CDR3 runs 15 residues. V was clipped by 8 bases and J by 3 bases; unmatched bases: 9. Documented time point: pre-sensitization, week 0. Specified treatment: therapeutic diphenylcyclopropenone sensitization with weekly scalp DPC.

The sample was whole blood, taken in connection with sensitization to the hapten diphenylcyclopropenone (DPC). The rearrangement links TRBV18 to TRBJ2-3; 9 bases are a match to TRBD1. The sequence was collected from a woman aged 18-35 years with alopecia areata. Some clones in this sample may be carry-over from other donors' samples. CDR3 sequence: CASEPTGGYTDTQYF. The CDR3 nucleotides read TGTGCCAGCGAGCCCACAGGGGGCTATACAGATACGCAGTATTTT.